One sample yielded the 29 T cell receptor beta chains listed below, sequenced in a study of CD4 T cells in relation to SARS-CoV-2 and coronaviruses. The unexposed donors gave CD4+ T cells in about 2011-2019, prior to COVID-19. Clones were sequenced by immunoSEQ multiplex PCR, and TCRdb holds only the in-frame ones, with some missing. The sample carries some 64,000 clones, roughly 93% recorded once. Input material: naive CD4+ T cells from PBMCs. Subset: naive CD4+ T cells isolated by negative enrichment. These TCRs come from a human donor in good health.

This rearrangement joins TRBV27 to TRBJ2-1, with 8 bases that match TRBD1. The CDR3 is 15 residues long. J gave up 2 bases and V 6 bases, and 6 bases lay outside the gene matches. Per the germline V gene, CDR1 is MNHEY and CDR2 is SMNVEV (reference sequence). CDR3 region: CASRRTGIPYNEQFF. CDR3 DNA sequence: TGTGCCAGCAGGAGGACAGGGATTCCCTACAATGAGCAGTTCTTC.

The J gene is TRBJ2-5, the V gene TRBV7-6, with D hard to call. Germline lookup yields CDR1 SGHVS and CDR2 FNYEAQ. The CDR3 consists of 13 residues. Trimming took off 3 bases at V and 5 bases at J, with 10 bases between the two ends. CDR3 coding DNA: TGTGCCAGCAGCTTCCGGTTTGGGGAGACCCAGTACTTC. This sequence encodes CASSFRFGETQYF. The whole variable domain, filled in from reference TRBV7-6 and TRBJ2-5, reads GAGVSQSPRYKVTKRGQDVALRCDPISGHVSLYWYRQALGQGPEFLTYFNYEAQQDKSGLPNDRFSAERPEGSISTLTIQRTEQRDSAMYRCASSFRFGETQYFGPGTRLLVL.

The chain employs TRBV3-1 (or the pseudogene TRBV3-2) and TRBJ2-2; D is perhaps TRBD1 (6 bases). Trimming left V 0 bases short and J 5 bases short, with 10 bases between. This CDR3 comprises 15 residues. Germline CDR1 is LGHDT and CDR2 is YNNKEL (reference sequence). This CDR3 reads CASSQDPGTTGELFF. The CDR3 DNA is TGTGCCAGCAGCCAAGACCCCGGGACAACCGGGGAGCTGTTTTTT.

The chain combines TRBV7-9 with TRBJ2-3, with D perhaps TRBD2 (5 bases). The ends were cut back, 2 bases at V and 2 bases at J, with 8 bases in the middle. The CDR3 contains 14 residues. The germline V gene encodes CDR1 SEHNR and CDR2 FQNEAQ (reference sequence). CDR3 sequence reads: CASSLSGITDTQYF. For the CDR3, the DNA is TGTGCCAGCAGCTTATCCGGGATCACAGATACGCAGTATTTT. The complete variable domain, with remaining parts taken from reference TRBV7-9 and TRBJ2-3, reads DTGVSQNPRHKITKRGQNVTFRCDPISEHNRLYWYRQTLGQGPEFLTYFQNEAQLEKSRLLSDRFSAERPKGSFSTLEIQRTEQGDSAMYLCASSLSGITDTQYFGPGTRLTVL.

The chain links TRBV9 to TRBJ2-3; 12 bases match TRBD1. Trimming took 2 bases from V and 4 from J; bases not matched to a gene: 11. This CDR3 comprises 18 residues. Germline V lookup: CDR1 SGDLS, CDR2 YYNGEE. Written as DNA, the CDR3 is TGTGCCAGCAGCGTGGTCCCGGGACAGGGGGCGCAGGCAGATACGCAGTATTTT. Its protein product is CASSVVPGQGAQADTQYF.

The rearrangement joins TRBV28 to TRBJ1-4; D unclear. Germline V gene data show CDR1 as MDHEN and CDR2 as SYDVKM. V lost 4 bases to trimming and J lost 3 bases, with 12 bases between them. The CDR3 sequence is 15 residues long. In nucleotides, the CDR3 is TGTGCCAGCAGTTCAGCAGCTTTGGCTAATGAAAAACTGTTTTTT. This encodes CASSSAALANEKLFF.

The gene calls are TRBV28 and TRBJ1-5; 10 bases fit TRBD1. In germline, CDR1 is MDHEN, CDR2 SYDVKM. This CDR3 comprises 13 residues. V lost 3 bases and J lost 12; bases outside the gene matches: 5. The CDR3 region is CASSLDDRGHQHF. DNA for the CDR3: TGTGCCAGCAGTTTGGACGACAGGGGGCACCAGCATTTT. The full variable domain, in which reference TRBV28 and TRBJ1-5 provide the parts outside the CDR3, is DVKVTQSSRYLVKRTGEKVFLECVQDMDHENMFWYRQDPGLGLRLIYFSYDVKMKEKGDIPEGYSVSREKKERFSLILESASTNQTSMYLCASSLDDRGHQHFGDGTRLSIL.

The V call is TRBV9, the J call TRBJ2-6; perhaps TRBD1 as D (5 bases). In germline, CDR1 is SGDLS, CDR2 YYNGEE. The CDR3 is 15 residues long. Trimming stripped 3 bases from V and 4 bases from J, with 11 bases between. CDR3 bases: TGTGCCAGCAGCGCCACAGGATCCGGGGCCAACGTCCTGACTTTC. It is translated as CASSATGSGANVLTF.

This clone has a single count. The chain couples TRBV6-4 to TRBJ2-3; D call uncertain. The CDR3 runs to 14 residues. The V end was cut by 2 bases, the J end by 1 base, with 7 bases between. Germline CDR1 reads MRHNA; CDR2 reads SNTAGT. The chain's CDR3 is CASSDPGRTDTQYF. The DNA of the CDR3 is TGTGCCAGCAGTGACCCCGGGCGCACAGATACGCAGTATTTT.

The chain employs TRBV19 and TRBJ2-7; D possibly corresponds to TRBD1 (6 bases). The germline V gene has CDR1 LNHDA and CDR2 SQIVND (reference sequence). Trimming stripped 6 bases from V and 3 bases from J, with 15 bases between. This CDR3 is 14 amino acids long. CDR3 coding DNA: TGTGCCAGTAGCTTACAGGGAAGGAGCTACGAGCAGTACTTC. This encodes CASSLQGRSYEQYF.

The V gene is TRBV12-3 or TRBV12-4, the J gene TRBJ2-5, with 9 bases matching TRBD1. After removal of 4 bases from V and 3 bases from J, the junction contained 0 bases not matched to a gene. The CDR3 contains 13 residues. As DNA, the CDR3 is TGTGCCAGCAGTTGGGACAGGGAAGAGACCCAGTACTTC. This gives the protein CASSWDREETQYF.

The gene calls are TRBV28 and TRBJ2-6; D unresolved. Trimming removed 3 bases at V and 0 bases at J, with 6 bases between. Germline assignment: CDR1 MDHEN and CDR2 SYDVKM. CDR3 length: 15 amino acids. The CDR3 DNA sequence: TGTGCCAGCAGTTTTTCGGGCTCTGGGGCCAACGTCCTGACTTTC. Protein sequence: CASSFSGSGANVLTF.

The chain has TRBV3-1 (or the pseudogene TRBV3-2) and TRBJ2-7; the match to TRBD2 covers 10 bases. V lost 1 base and J lost 2; bases outside the gene matches: 2. This CDR3 spans 15 amino acids. CDR1 is LGHDT and CDR2 is YNNKEL in the germline V gene (reference sequence). CDR3 sequence reads: CASSQGTSGAYEQYF. The CDR3 nucleotides read TGTGCCAGCAGCCAAGGGACTAGCGGAGCCTACGAGCAGTACTTC.

The chain carries TRBV30 and TRBJ1-1; D not certain. Trimming left V 0 bases short and J 0 bases short, with 14 bases between. CDR1 is GTSNPN, CDR2 SVGIG, per germline (reference sequence). CDR3 length: 16 amino acids. The CDR3, as DNA: TGTGCCTGGAGTGTATCGGATAGTGGGATGAACACTGAAGCTTTCTTT. Encoded protein: CAWSVSDSGMNTEAFF.

Only a few counts were recorded for this clone. The J gene is TRBJ2-7, the V gene TRBV19; D possibly matches TRBD1 or TRBD2 (5 bases each). CDR1 LNHDA and CDR2 SQIVND come from the germline V gene (reference sequence). The CDR3 contains 14 residues. Trimming left V 4 bases short and J 4 bases short, with 14 bases between. Here the CDR3 DNA reads TGTGCCAGTAGTACCGGGACCCGGTTTTACGAGCAGTACTTC. This encodes CASSTGTRFYEQYF.

The V call is TRBV5-1, the J call TRBJ2-2, with D possibly matching TRBD2 (7 bases). V was clipped by 9 bases and J by 7 bases, with 19 bases between them. Germline lookup yields CDR1 SGHRS and CDR2 YFSETQ. This CDR3 is 14 amino acids long. The CDR3 nucleotides read TGCGCCACCACGAGGGGGGGAGACCACGGGGAGCTGTTTTTT. This translates into CATTRGGDHGELFF.

The chain is built from TRBV12-5 and TRBJ2-7; 10 nucleotides line up with TRBD2. After removal of 7 bases from V and 6 bases from J, the junction contained 18 bases not matched to a gene. CDR3 length: 17 residues. Germline loops: CDR1 LGHNT, CDR2 FRNRAP. The CDR3 loop is CASESGRALPTTSEQYF. Here the CDR3 DNA reads TGTGCTAGTGAAAGCGGGAGGGCCTTACCTACTACTAGCGAGCAGTACTTC. Together with reference TRBV12-5 and TRBJ2-7, the CDR3 gives the full variable domain: DARVTQTPRHKVTEMGQEVTMRCQPILGHNTVFWYRQTMMQGLELLAYFRNRAPLDDSGMPKDRFSAEMPDATLATLKIQPSEPRDSAVYFCASESGRALPTTSEQYFGPGTRLTVT.

The gene calls are TRBV27 and TRBJ1-2; 8 bases fit TRBD1. Unmatched junction bases numbered 10, after V lost 0 bases and J lost 7 bases. CDR1 and CDR2 from the germline V gene are MNHEY and SMNVEV (reference sequence). There are 16 residues in the CDR3. The CDR3 is CASSLSTGQGATGYTF. The CDR3 DNA follows: TGTGCCAGCAGTTTATCGACTGGACAGGGAGCTACTGGCTACACCTTC.

The chain is built from TRBV24-1 and TRBJ2-1; 8 bases are a match to TRBD1. V lost 4 bases, J lost 9 bases, and 7 bases stayed unmatched. The CDR3 totals 14 residues. Per germline, CDR1 KGHDR and CDR2 SFDVKD. The CDR3, as DNA: TGTGCCACCAGTGAGAACAGGGGGGCTCGTGAGCAGTTCTTC. As protein: CATSENRGAREQFF.

V is TRBV6-5 and J is TRBJ2-2; 7 nucleotides align to TRBD1. In germline, CDR1 is MNHEY, CDR2 SVGAGI. The CDR3 is 14 residues long. The V gene end was trimmed by 7 bases and the J gene end by 6 bases; junction bases not matched to a gene: 8. The CDR3 loop is CASTEGGLAGELFF. As DNA, the CDR3 is TGTGCCAGCACCGAAGGGGGCTTGGCCGGGGAGCTGTTTTTT.

J is TRBJ2-3 and V is TRBV29-1; 11 positions match TRBD1. CDR1 SQVTM and CDR2 ANQGSEA come from the germline V gene. CDR3 length equals 14 residues. Unmatched junction bases numbered 6, after V lost 7 bases and J lost 3 bases. CDR3: CSATRDRGTDTQYF. The DNA for the CDR3 is TGCAGCGCAACCCGGGACAGGGGGACAGATACGCAGTATTTT.

The V gene is TRBV28, the J gene TRBJ2-7; 8 bases match TRBD1. Germline loops: CDR1 MDHEN, CDR2 SYDVKM. This CDR3 comprises 12 residues. After removal of 6 bases from V and 6 bases from J, the junction contained 4 bases not matched to a gene. As DNA, the CDR3 is TGTGCCAGCAGACTCCAGGGGGCCGAGCAGTACTTC. It is translated as CASRLQGAEQYF.

This chain links TRBV30 with TRBJ2-1; D is perhaps TRBD2 (5 bases). This CDR3 comprises 15 residues. V was clipped by 2 bases and J by 4 bases, with 15 bases between them. Germline lookup yields CDR1 GTSNPN and CDR2 SVGIG (reference sequence). This CDR3 is CAWSSPYRGYNEQFF. The CDR3 DNA reads TGTGCCTGGAGTTCCCCCTACCGGGGTTACAATGAGCAGTTCTTC.

This chain connects TRBV4-2 to TRBJ2-1; 8 nucleotides agree with TRBD2. CDR1 and CDR2 from the germline V gene are LGHNA and YNFKEQ. Unmatched junction bases numbered 8, after V lost 3 bases and J lost 4 bases. The CDR3 contains 16 residues. The CDR3 spells CASSHRAGGPYNEQFF. Here the CDR3 DNA reads TGTGCCAGCAGCCATCGGGCGGGAGGCCCTTACAATGAGCAGTTCTTC.

This clone was counted once. The chain carries TRBV5-1 and TRBJ1-3; the match to TRBD1 covers 9 bases. V dropped 4 bases and J dropped 1; count of bases not matched to a gene: 6. The CDR3 has 16 amino acids. Looked up from germline, CDR1 is SGHRS and CDR2 is YFSETQ. CDR3 bases: TGCGCCAGCAGCCGGACAGGGGCGGCATCTGGAAACACCATATATTTT. Its protein is CASSRTGAASGNTIYF.

This clone appeared a single time. The chain is built from TRBV23-1 and TRBJ2-1; D might be TRBD2 (5 bases). TRBV23-1 qualifies as an ORF whose function is uncertain. The CDR3 runs 17 residues. Trimming took 2 bases from V and 0 from J, leaving 14 bases between them. This chain's CDR3 is CASSQRQEVGSYNEQFF. DNA of the CDR3: TGCGCCAGCAGTCAAAGGCAGGAGGTGGGCTCCTACAATGAGCAGTTCTTC.

V usage is TRBV28 and J usage is TRBJ1-5, with TRBD1 matching 8 bases. Germline trimming cut 3 bases from V and 0 bases from J; bases unmatched to any gene: 4. Germline CDR1 reads MDHEN; CDR2 reads SYDVKM. The CDR3 is 16 amino acids. The CDR3 DNA is TGTGCCAGCAGTTTTTCGGACAGGGATAGCAATCAGCCCCAGCATTTT. This encodes CASSFSDRDSNQPQHF. Combining the CDR3 with reference TRBV28 and TRBJ1-5 gives the whole variable domain DVKVTQSSRYLVKRTGEKVFLECVQDMDHENMFWYRQDPGLGLRLIYFSYDVKMKEKGDIPEGYSVSREKKERFSLILESASTNQTSMYLCASSFSDRDSNQPQHFGDGTRLSIL.

As for this clone: The germline gene is not matched at one end of the junction; a read error may be the cause. The chain carries TRBV9 and TRBJ2-7, with a possible D match to TRBD1 (6 bases). Germline lookup yields CDR1 SGDLS and CDR2 YYNGEE. There are 14 residues in the CDR3. CDR3 DNA: TGTGCCAGCAGCCCAAGGACAGAATCCTACCAGCAGTACTTC. Translating it yields CASSPRTESYQQYF. The full variable domain, with the rest looked up from reference TRBV9 and TRBJ2-7, is DSGVTQTPKHLITATGQRVTLRCSPRSGDLSVYWYQQSLDQGLQFLIQYYNGEERAKGNILERFSAQQFPDLHSELNLSSLELGDSALYFCASSPRTESYQQYFGPGTRLTVT.

The chain recombines TRBV3-1 (or the pseudogene TRBV3-2) with TRBJ1-4; D gene uncertain. The CDR3 contains 14 residues. Trimming stripped 1 base from V and 7 bases from J, with 10 bases between. From germline, CDR1 is LGHDT and CDR2 YNNKEL (reference sequence). The CDR3 coding sequence is TGTGCCAGCAGCCAAGGAGGGAGCCGTGAAAAACTGTTTTTT. This gives the protein CASSQGGSREKLFF.